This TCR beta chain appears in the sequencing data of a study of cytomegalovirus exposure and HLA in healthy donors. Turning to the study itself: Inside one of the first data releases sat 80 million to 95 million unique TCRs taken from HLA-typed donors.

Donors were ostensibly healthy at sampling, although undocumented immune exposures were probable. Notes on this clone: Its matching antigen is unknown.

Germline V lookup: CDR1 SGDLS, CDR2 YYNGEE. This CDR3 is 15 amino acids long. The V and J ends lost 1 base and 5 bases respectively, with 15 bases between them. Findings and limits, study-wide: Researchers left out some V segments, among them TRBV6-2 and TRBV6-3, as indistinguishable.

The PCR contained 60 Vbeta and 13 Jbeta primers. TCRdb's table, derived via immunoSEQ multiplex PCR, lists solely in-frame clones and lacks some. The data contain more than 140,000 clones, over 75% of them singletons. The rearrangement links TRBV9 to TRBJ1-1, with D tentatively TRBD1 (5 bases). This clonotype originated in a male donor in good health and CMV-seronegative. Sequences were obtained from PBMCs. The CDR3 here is CASSVQVQGWTEAFF. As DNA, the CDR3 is TGTGCCAGCAGCGTACAGGTGCAGGGATGGACTGAAGCTTTCTTT.